This TCR beta chain was sequenced for a study of blood T cell repertoires in COVID-19. On the study more broadly: Sites in the United States, Italy and Spain provided acute and convalescent COVID-19 samples. In each case, the material was cDNA or gDNA derived from T cells, B-cell-depleted T cells, or PBMCs.

V lost 0 bases and J lost 6; bases outside the gene matches: 3. This CDR3 is built from 15 residues. Germline V gives CDR1 SGHRS, CDR2 YFSETQ. This clone was picked up a small number of times. In the original processing: Nucleated cell counts were estimated from reference gene primer amplification. Sequencing was performed with immunoSEQ multiplex PCR; in TCRdb, only in-frame clones are kept and a portion is missing. The V and J calls and clone size come from that table; D and trimming were worked out from the DNA. This table holds 65,000 to 85,000 clones, approximately 82% found once. This chain uses TRBV5-1 with TRBJ2-1; 10 nucleotides agree with TRBD2. The sequencing input was peripheral blood. This TCR was recovered from a man aged 50 or older with active COVID-19. The CDR3, as DNA: TGCGCCAGCAGCTTGGGGCCTAGCGGGGGCAATGAGCAGTTCTTC. It specifies CASSLGPSGGNEQFF.